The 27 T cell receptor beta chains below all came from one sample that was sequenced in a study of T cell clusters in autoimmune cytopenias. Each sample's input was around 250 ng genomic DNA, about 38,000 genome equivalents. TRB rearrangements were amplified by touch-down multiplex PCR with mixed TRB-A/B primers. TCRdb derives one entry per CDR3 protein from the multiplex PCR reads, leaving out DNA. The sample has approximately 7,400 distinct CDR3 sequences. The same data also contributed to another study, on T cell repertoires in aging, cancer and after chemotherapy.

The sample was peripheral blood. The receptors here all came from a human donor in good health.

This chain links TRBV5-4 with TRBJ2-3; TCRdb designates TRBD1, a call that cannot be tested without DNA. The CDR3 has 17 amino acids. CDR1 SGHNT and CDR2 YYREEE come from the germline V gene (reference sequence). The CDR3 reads CASSLVVGTGFPDTQYF. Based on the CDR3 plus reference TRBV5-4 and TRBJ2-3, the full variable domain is ETGVTQSPTHLIKTRGQQVTLRCSSQSGHNTVSWYQQALGQGPQFIFQYYREEENGRGNFPPRFSGLQFPNYSSELNVNALELDDSALYLCASSLVVGTGFPDTQYFGPGTRLTVL.

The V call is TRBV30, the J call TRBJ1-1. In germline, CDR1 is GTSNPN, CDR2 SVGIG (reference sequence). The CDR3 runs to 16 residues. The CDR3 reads CASRLEARVRNTKAFF.

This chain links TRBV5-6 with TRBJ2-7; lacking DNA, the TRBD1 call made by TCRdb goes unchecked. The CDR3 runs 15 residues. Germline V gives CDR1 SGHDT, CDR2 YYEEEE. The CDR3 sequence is CASSLADRGTYEQYF.

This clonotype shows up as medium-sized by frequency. CDR3 sequence: CASSITGRGAFEQFF. V is TRBV19 and J is TRBJ2-1; the TRBD1 assignment by TCRdb is unverifiable without DNA. Germline values: CDR1 LNHDA, CDR2 SQIVND (reference sequence). This CDR3 comprises 15 residues.

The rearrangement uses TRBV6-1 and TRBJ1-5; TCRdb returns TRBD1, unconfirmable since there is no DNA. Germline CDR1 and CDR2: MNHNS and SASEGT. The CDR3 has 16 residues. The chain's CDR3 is CASSEGTLYSNQPQHF.

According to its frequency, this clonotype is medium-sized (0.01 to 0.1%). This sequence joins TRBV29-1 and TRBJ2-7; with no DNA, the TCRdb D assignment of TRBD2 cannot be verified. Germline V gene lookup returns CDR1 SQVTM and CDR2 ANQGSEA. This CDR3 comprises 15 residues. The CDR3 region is CSVTRLAGGNYEQYF.

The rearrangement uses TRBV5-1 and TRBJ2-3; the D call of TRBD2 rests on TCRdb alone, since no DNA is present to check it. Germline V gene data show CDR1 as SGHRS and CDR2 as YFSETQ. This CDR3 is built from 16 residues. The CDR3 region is CASRPEREGGTDTQYF.

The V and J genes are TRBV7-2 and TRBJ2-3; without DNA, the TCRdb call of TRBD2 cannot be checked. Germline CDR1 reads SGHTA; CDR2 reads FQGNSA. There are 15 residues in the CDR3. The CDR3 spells CASSFGLPRTDTQYF.

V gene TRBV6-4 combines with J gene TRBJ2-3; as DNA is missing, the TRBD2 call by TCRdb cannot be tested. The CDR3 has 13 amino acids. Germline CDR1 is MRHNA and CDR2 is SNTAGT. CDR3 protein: CASSERETDTQYF.

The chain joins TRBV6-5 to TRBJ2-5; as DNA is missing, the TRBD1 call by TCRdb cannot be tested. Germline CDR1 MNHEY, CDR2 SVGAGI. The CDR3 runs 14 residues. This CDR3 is CASSPGTPQETQYF.

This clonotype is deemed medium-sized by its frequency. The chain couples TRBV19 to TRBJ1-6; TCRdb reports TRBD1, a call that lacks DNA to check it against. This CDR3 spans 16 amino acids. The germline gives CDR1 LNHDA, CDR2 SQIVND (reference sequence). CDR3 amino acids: CASSTSRGTYNSPLHF. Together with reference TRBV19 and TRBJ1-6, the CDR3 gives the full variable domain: DGGITQSPKYLFRKEGQNVTLSCEQNLNHDAMYWYRQDPGQGLRLIYYSQIVNDFQKGDIAEGYSVSREKKESFPLTVTSAQKNPTAFYLCASSTSRGTYNSPLHFGNGTRLTVT.

CDR3 in amino acids: CASRHLPGQGIETQYF. J is TRBJ2-5 and V is TRBV27; TCRdb's D gene call, TRBD1, goes unchecked for lack of DNA. The CDR3 has 16 amino acids. CDR1 MNHEY and CDR2 SMNVEV come from the germline V gene (reference sequence).

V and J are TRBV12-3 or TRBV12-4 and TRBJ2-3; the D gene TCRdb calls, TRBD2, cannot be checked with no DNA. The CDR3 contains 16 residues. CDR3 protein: CASSLGLASIVDTQYF.

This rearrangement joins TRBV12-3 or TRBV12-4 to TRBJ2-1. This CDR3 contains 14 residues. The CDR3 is CASSLSSHYNEQFF.

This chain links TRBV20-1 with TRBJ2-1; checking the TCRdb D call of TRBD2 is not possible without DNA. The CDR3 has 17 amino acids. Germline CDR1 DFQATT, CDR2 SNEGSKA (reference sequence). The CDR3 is CSARDRTSGRWYNEQFF.

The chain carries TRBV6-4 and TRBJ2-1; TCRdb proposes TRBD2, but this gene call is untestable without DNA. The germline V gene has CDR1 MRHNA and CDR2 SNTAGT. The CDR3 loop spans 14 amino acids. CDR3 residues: CASSLGGEHNEQFF.

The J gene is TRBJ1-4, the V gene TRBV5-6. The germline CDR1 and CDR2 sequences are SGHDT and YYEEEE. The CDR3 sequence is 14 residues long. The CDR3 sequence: CASSLFGLREKLFF. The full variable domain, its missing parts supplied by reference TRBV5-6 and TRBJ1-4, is DAGVTQSPTHLIKTRGQQVTLRCSPKSGHDTVSWYQQALGQGPQFIFQYYEEEERQRGNFPDRFSGHQFPNYSSELNVNALLLGDSALYLCASSLFGLREKLFFGSGTQLSVL.

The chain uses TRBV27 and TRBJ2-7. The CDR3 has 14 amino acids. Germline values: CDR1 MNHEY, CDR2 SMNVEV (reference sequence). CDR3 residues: CASSLFGSTYEQYF.

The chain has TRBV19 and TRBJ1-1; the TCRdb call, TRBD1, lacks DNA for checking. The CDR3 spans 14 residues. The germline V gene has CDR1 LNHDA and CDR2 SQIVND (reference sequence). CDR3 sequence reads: CASSIQGMNTEAFF.

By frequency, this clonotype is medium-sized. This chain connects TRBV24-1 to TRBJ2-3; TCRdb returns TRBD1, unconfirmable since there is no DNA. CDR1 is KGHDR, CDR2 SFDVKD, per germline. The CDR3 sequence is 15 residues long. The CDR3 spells CATSDLGQPTDTQYF.

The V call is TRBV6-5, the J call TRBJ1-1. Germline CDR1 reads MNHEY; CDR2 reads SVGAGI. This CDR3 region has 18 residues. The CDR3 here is CASSYSSNRVYGNTEAFF.

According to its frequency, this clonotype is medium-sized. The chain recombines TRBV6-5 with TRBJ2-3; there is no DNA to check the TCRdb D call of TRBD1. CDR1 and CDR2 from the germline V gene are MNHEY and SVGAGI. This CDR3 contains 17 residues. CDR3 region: CASSRGLRGSSTDTQYF.

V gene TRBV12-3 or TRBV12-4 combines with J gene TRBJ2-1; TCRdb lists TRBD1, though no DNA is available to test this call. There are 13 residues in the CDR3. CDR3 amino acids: CASRAQARGGQFF.

The CDR3 here is CARSLPGSYNEQFF. The chain uses TRBV13 and TRBJ2-1; the TCRdb call, TRBD1, lacks DNA for checking. Looked up from germline, CDR1 is PRHDT and CDR2 is FYEKMQ (reference sequence). The CDR3 sequence is 14 residues long. Full variable domain (missing parts from reference TRBV13 and TRBJ2-1): AAGVIQSPRHLIKEKRETATLKCYPIPRHDTVYWYQQGPGQDPQFLISFYEKMQSDKGSIPDRFSAQQFSDYHSELNMSSLELGDSALYFCARSLPGSYNEQFFGPGTRLTVL.

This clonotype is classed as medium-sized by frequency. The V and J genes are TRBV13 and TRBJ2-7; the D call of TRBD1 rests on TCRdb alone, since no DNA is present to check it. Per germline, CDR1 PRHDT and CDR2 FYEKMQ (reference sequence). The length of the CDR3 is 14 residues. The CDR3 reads CASSLHGGVYEQYF.

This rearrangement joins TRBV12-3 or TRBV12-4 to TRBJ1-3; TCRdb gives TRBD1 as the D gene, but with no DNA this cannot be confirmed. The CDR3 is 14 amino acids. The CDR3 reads CASSSTGVGNTIYF.

The CDR3 region is CASSVIPQLGDQPQHF. This rearrangement joins TRBV19 to TRBJ1-5; TCRdb gives TRBD1 as the D gene, but with no DNA this cannot be confirmed. Germline loops: CDR1 LNHDA, CDR2 SQIVND (reference sequence). The CDR3 consists of 16 residues.